This T cell receptor beta chain came from a study of T cells in Graves' hyperthyroidism and ophthalmopathy. Findings and caveats of the study: It was a median around 6 months before onset that the model predicted ophthalmopathy.

In its sample, this clonotype was seen many times. Its antigen is unidentified. V lost 5 bases, J lost 10 bases, and 21 bases lay in between. This CDR3 is built from 15 residues. RNA transcripts served as the template for amplifying TCR beta CDR3 regions. In the first-round RT-PCR of the TCR CDR3, the HTBI primer set was used. TCRdb re-derived calls from the multiplex PCR reads in MiXCR, one entry per CDR3 protein. The sample records over 650,000 distinct CDR3 sequences, around 17% being singletons. An absence of ophthalmopathy progression within 18 months meant stable Graves' hyperthyroidism. The rearrangement uses TRBV12-3 or TRBV12-4 and TRBJ2-1; D gene unclear. The sample taken for sequencing was blood. The clonotype comes from a man aged 18 to 30 with Graves' hyperthyroidism. The CDR3 coding sequence is TGTGCCAGCAGTCCTGACTCCACCATACGAATGGAGCAGTTCTTC. Translation: CASSPDSTIRMEQFF.